A selection of T cell receptor beta chains follows, all from one sample in a study of shared clonotypes between healthy human individuals. Using immunoSEQ multiplex PCR, the repertoire was profiled, and TCRdb retains in-frame clones only, with some absent. The profile shows hundreds of thousands of clones, around 67% of them singletons. Sequencing was carried out using memory CD4+ T cells sorted from blood. The origin of the receptors is a man under 40 in good health. The CDR3 runs from the conserved cysteine through the conserved F or W.

V	J	CDR3
TRBV27	TRBJ1-2	CASSLSAVNYGYTF
TRBV10-3	TRBJ2-3	CAIRTSLSTDTQYF
TRBV15	TRBJ2-3	CATSREPGQVVPDTQYF
TRBV9	TRBJ2-2	CASSVVGGHTGELFF
TRBV19	TRBJ2-1	CASSPLQTSSYNEQFF
TRBV11-3	TRBJ1-6	CASSSGTENSPLHF
TRBV18	TRBJ2-3	CASSPAHRSTDTQYF
TRBV28	TRBJ2-1	CASSRLATSSYNEQFF
TRBV5-5	TRBJ1-3	CASSLSDTSSGNTIYF
TRBV6-6	TRBJ2-5	CASRHGTLQETQYF
TRBV30	TRBJ1-1	CAWIWGQPREAFF
TRBV6-5	TRBJ1-1	CASTVGTGTNEAFF
TRBV7-9	TRBJ2-7	CARPYHRDGGSRSYEQYF
TRBV9	TRBJ2-6	CASTTGGPSGANVLTF
TRBV5-1	TRBJ1-6	CASRQLTSSYNSPLHF
TRBV6-5	TRBJ2-1	CASSRLRGGREQFF
TRBV10-3	TRBJ2-2	CAIRASGSGELFF
TRBV2	TRBJ2-7	CASSERPGNLGQQYF
TRBV12-5	TRBJ2-1	CASGLSSGGYHNEQFF
TRBV27	TRBJ1-3	CASSLLGSGGTIYF
TRBV5-1	TRBJ2-1	CASSLRVAANNEQFF
TRBV6-1	TRBJ1-6	CASSEWPGVDSPLHF
TRBV5-1	TRBJ2-1	CASSLDRGSNEQFF
TRBV6-5	TRBJ2-7	CASSTWGGHYEQYF
TRBV28	TRBJ2-7	CASSLSGMWEQYF
TRBV6-5	TRBJ2-5	CASSHARLQRETQYF
TRBV23-1	TRBJ1-4	CASSPGEKLFF
TRBV4-3	TRBJ2-1	CASSQAGLGSMDEQFF
TRBV5-1	TRBJ2-4	CASSGQGGAKNIQYF
TRBV6-6	TRBJ1-2	CASSYSTGLGYTF
TRBV19	TRBJ2-1	CASSYGGAVLEQFF
TRBV30	TRBJ1-1	CAWSKGGGTEAFF
TRBV10-2	TRBJ2-6	CASSVADRGPGANVLTF
TRBV5-4	TRBJ2-3	CASSPGQGYTDTQYF
TRBV11-2	TRBJ2-1	CASSLGPYNEQFF
TRBV7-2	TRBJ2-2	CASSTGQPAAGELFF
TRBV5-1	TRBJ2-2	CASRMGGGTGELFF
TRBV7-1	TRBJ2-7	CASSPGGVSGYF
TRBV25-1	TRBJ1-4	CASSATREINEKLFF
TRBV5-4	TRBJ2-7	CASSLEGRGIGTYEQYF
TRBV18	TRBJ2-7	CASSRRTGVAEQYF
TRBV7-8	TRBJ2-1	CASSHSYNEQFF
TRBV18	TRBJ2-7	CAGSPGTLDEQYF
TRBV5-1	TRBJ2-1	CASSRGDRGQNEQFF
TRBV29-1	TRBJ2-1	CSVATGAVNEQFF